Presented here are 25 T cell receptor beta chains from one specimen sequenced in a study of cytomegalovirus exposure and HLA in healthy donors. PCR used 60 Vbeta primers and 13 Jbeta primers. Method: immunoSEQ multiplex PCR; TCRdb's copy keeps in-frame clones and lacks some. The table lists about 140,000 clones, 60% to 85% of them singletons. The specimen was PBMCs. These receptors all stem from a middle-aged man in good health and CMV-seronegative.

This CDR3 reads CASSQTGTNTEAFF. Here the CDR3 DNA reads TGCGCCAGCAGCCAAACAGGAACCAACACTGAAGCTTTCTTT. The chain combines TRBV5-1 with TRBJ1-1; TRBD1 is a possible D gene (5 bases). The V gene lost 4 bases and the J gene lost 2 bases, with 12 bases spanning the gap. Germline lookup yields CDR1 SGHRS and CDR2 YFSETQ. The CDR3 consists of 14 residues.

The chain couples TRBV7-2 to TRBJ1-1, with D possibly matching TRBD1 (5 bases). The germline V gene has CDR1 SGHTA and CDR2 FQGNSA. V was cut by 1 base and J by 10 bases, with 16 bases left in between. The CDR3 is 14 amino acids. In DNA form, the CDR3 reads TGTGCCAGCAGCTTAGAGCGGGACGCCGATAGAGCTTTCTTT. Its protein is CASSLERDADRAFF.

The V call is TRBV25-1, the J call TRBJ2-1, with 8 bases aligning to TRBD2. The germline gives CDR1 MGHDK, CDR2 SYGVNS. The CDR3 is made up of 15 amino acids. Germline trimming cut 6 bases from V and 2 bases from J; bases unmatched to any gene: 6. The CDR3 bases are TGTGCCAGCAGATACAGCGGGAGCCCCTACAATGAGCAGTTCTTC. Residues: CASRYSGSPYNEQFF.

The chain employs TRBV9 and TRBJ2-2, with D possibly matching TRBD2 (6 bases). This CDR3 contains 14 residues. Trimming pared 3 bases from V and 5 bases from J, leaving 11 bases between. Per germline, CDR1 SGDLS and CDR2 YYNGEE. The CDR3 loop reads CASSDPRETGELFF. The CDR3 DNA reads as TGTGCCAGCAGCGATCCTCGGGAGACCGGGGAGCTGTTTTTT.

The CDR3 DNA reads TGTGCCAGCAGTTTTGAGGGTTTAGGCAATCAGCCCCAGCATTTT. This encodes CASSFEGLGNQPQHF. The V gene is TRBV28, the J gene TRBJ1-5; D call uncertain. Germline CDR1 is MDHEN and CDR2 is SYDVKM. CDR3 size: 15 residues. V lost 3 bases to trimming and J lost 2 bases, with 11 bases between them.

This chain links TRBV7-9 with TRBJ2-1; possible D gene TRBD2, 6 bases. Trimming stripped 5 bases from V and 0 bases from J, with 17 bases between. This CDR3 spans 17 amino acids. The germline V gene encodes CDR1 SEHNR and CDR2 FQNEAQ (reference sequence). Written as DNA, the CDR3 is TGTGCCAGCAGCCAGGGTGGGGGGTCTCCCTCCTACAATGAGCAGTTCTTC. Residues: CASSQGGGSPSYNEQFF.

The chain combines TRBV19 with TRBJ2-7, with 15 bases that match TRBD2. J lost 4 bases, V lost 7 bases, and 2 bases had no gene match. This CDR3 contains 14 residues. Per germline, CDR1 LNHDA and CDR2 SQIVND (reference sequence). DNA for the CDR3: TGTGCCAGTACCGGGACTAGCGGGAGGTACGAGCAGTACTTC. As protein: CASTGTSGRYEQYF.

The rearrangement joins TRBV6-6 to TRBJ1-6; D is possibly TRBD1 (5 bases). Germline V gene sequence: CDR1 MNHNY, CDR2 SVGAGI (reference sequence). Trimming shortened V by 0 bases and J by 7 bases, and 10 bases separated the two germline ends. The CDR3 totals 15 residues. The CDR3 loop reads CASSYSAQVNSPLHF. CDR3 nucleotide sequence: TGTGCCAGCAGTTACTCGGCACAGGTAAATTCACCCCTCCACTTT.

This clone occurred once. CDR3 protein: CASSGMLAGGDTQYF. CDR3 nucleotides: TGTGCCAGCAGCGGGATGCTAGCGGGAGGAGATACGCAGTATTTT. The chain has TRBV7-9 and TRBJ2-3, with 11 bases matching TRBD2. CDR3 length equals 15 residues. Losses at the gene ends were 5 bases for V and 5 bases for J; bases not matched to a gene: 6. CDR1 is SEHNR and CDR2 is FQNEAQ in the germline V gene (reference sequence).

This clone turned up a few times. The rearrangement uses TRBV7-6 and TRBJ2-1; 13 nucleotides agree with TRBD2. This CDR3 contains 16 residues. Trimming removed 1 base from V and 5 bases from J; junction bases left unmatched: 2. CDR1 is SGHVS and CDR2 is FNYEAQ in the germline V gene. This CDR3 reads CASSLGTSGSHNEQFF. The CDR3 DNA is TGTGCCAGCAGCTTAGGGACTAGCGGGAGTCACAATGAGCAGTTCTTC.

The V call is TRBV4-3, the J call TRBJ1-2, with D perhaps TRBD1 (5 bases). Germline V gene lookup returns CDR1 LGHNA and CDR2 YSLEER. This CDR3 is 13 amino acids long. Trimming stripped 8 bases from V and 2 bases from J, with 12 bases between. The CDR3 coding sequence is TGCGCCAGCGGTCCAGGGCCAAACTATGGCTACACCTTC. Translating it yields CASGPGPNYGYTF.

The sample holds one count of this clone. J is TRBJ2-5 and V is TRBV18, with 8 bases matching TRBD2. The CDR3 contains 15 residues. V lost 6 bases and J lost 5; bases outside the gene matches: 11. From germline, CDR1 is KGHSH and CDR2 LQKENI. The CDR3 is CASSRTSGRRETQYF. The CDR3 coding sequence is TGTGCCAGCTCGCGCACTAGCGGTCGTAGGGAGACCCAGTACTTC.

The sample holds one count of this clone. The junction differs from germline at one of its ends, possibly a read error. The chain carries TRBV28 and TRBJ2-7; 13 nucleotides align to TRBD2. CDR3 length equals 20 residues. Germline CDR1 MDHEN, CDR2 SYDVKM. Here the CDR3 reads CASGLRSGLAGVDRFYEQYF. The CDR3 nucleotides are TGTGCCAGCGGTTTACGGTCCGGACTAGCGGGAGTAGATCGTTTCTACGAGCAGTACTTC.

This clone appeared a single time. J is TRBJ2-5 and V is TRBV7-2; 8 positions match TRBD2. V gave up 2 bases and J gave up 1 base; unmatched junction bases: 3. The CDR3 is 15 residues long. CDR1 is SGHTA and CDR2 is FQGNSA in the germline V gene. For the CDR3, the DNA is TGTGCCAGCAGCTTAAATCGGGGGGGCCAAGAGACCCAGTACTTC. This sequence encodes CASSLNRGGQETQYF. The full variable domain, completed using reference TRBV7-2 and TRBJ2-5, is GAGVSQSPSNKVTEKGKDVELRCDPISGHTALYWYRQSLGQGLEFLIYFQGNSAPDKSGLPSDRFSAERTGGSVSTLTIQRTQQEDSAVYLCASSLNRGGQETQYFGPGTRLLVL.

J is TRBJ2-5 and V is TRBV7-3; a possible D gene is TRBD2 (6 bases). The CDR3 covers 15 residues. Trimming cost V 5 bases and J 4 bases, with 17 bases left between them. Germline-derived CDR1 and CDR2 are SGHTA and FQGTGA. The CDR3 spells CASSQGLGGGETQYF. In DNA form, the CDR3 reads TGTGCCAGCAGCCAGGGACTGGGGGGAGGAGAGACCCAGTACTTC.

This chain uses TRBV7-2 with TRBJ1-5, with a possible D match to TRBD1 (6 bases). V was pared by 5 bases and J by 6 bases, with 26 bases between. The germline CDR1 and CDR2 sequences are SGHTA and FQGNSA. This CDR3 has 18 residues. As DNA, the CDR3 is TGTGCCAGCAGCCAACTCGGGGTGGGGGCGCGTTCTGGTCAGCCCCAGCATTTT. Its translation is CASSQLGVGARSGQPQHF.

The J gene is TRBJ1-2, the V gene TRBV7-6; 10 bases agree with TRBD1. Trimming cost V 5 bases and J 4 bases; bases outside gene matches: 13. The CDR3 covers 17 residues. Per the germline V gene, CDR1 is SGHVS and CDR2 is FNYEAQ. The CDR3 sequence is CASSPTRGQGWVYGYTF. In nucleotides, the CDR3 is TGTGCCAGCAGCCCAACCCGGGGACAGGGGTGGGTCTATGGCTACACCTTC.

The chain recombines TRBV4-2 with TRBJ1-5; D gene unclear. Germline loops: CDR1 LGHNA, CDR2 YNFKEQ. V lost 4 bases and J 6 bases, leaving 10 bases between the germline ends. The CDR3 consists of 13 residues. The CDR3 nucleotides are TGTGCCAGCAGCCCAAACGCGGGTCAGCCCCAGCATTTT. Its translation: CASSPNAGQPQHF.

This rearrangement joins TRBV28 to TRBJ2-2, with 8 bases fitting TRBD1. V trimming: 5 bases; J trimming: 7 bases; junction bases outside the gene matches: 6. Germline V CDR1 and CDR2: MDHEN, SYDVKM. The CDR3 runs to 14 residues. The CDR3: CASSPRTGFGELFF. In nucleotides, the CDR3 is TGTGCCAGCAGTCCCCGGACAGGGTTCGGGGAGCTGTTTTTT.

This chain connects TRBV28 to TRBJ1-6, with TRBD1 matching over 9 bases. The CDR3 totals 14 residues. CDR1 and CDR2 from the germline V gene are MDHEN and SYDVKM. After removal of 10 bases from V and 9 bases from J, the junction contained 10 bases not matched to a gene. This CDR3 is CATLTGGWGSPLHF. The DNA for the CDR3 is TGTGCCACCTTGACAGGGGGTTGGGGTTCACCCCTCCACTTT.

This clone was seen only once. The chain carries TRBV7-3 and TRBJ1-1, with TRBD1 identical over 8 bases. CDR1 and CDR2 (germline): SGHTA, FQGTGA. The CDR3 contains 14 residues. The trim removed 2 bases at V and 4 bases at J, leaving 3 bases unmatched. The CDR3 region has the DNA TGTGCCAGCAGCTTATCAGGGGGCGGCACTGAAGCTTTCTTT. It specifies CASSLSGGGTEAFF.

The V gene is TRBV6-5, the J gene TRBJ2-2; TRBD1 aligns across 8 bases. Germline trimming cut 4 bases from V and 3 bases from J; bases unmatched to any gene: 1. Germline V gene data show CDR1 as MNHEY and CDR2 as SVGAGI. The CDR3 length is 14 residues. The chain's CDR3 is CASSLTGDTGELFF. In DNA, the CDR3 is TGTGCCAGCAGTTTGACAGGGGACACCGGGGAGCTGTTTTTT.

This sequence joins TRBV28 and TRBJ1-5; tentative D call: TRBD1 (5 bases). CDR3 size: 15 residues. Trimming took off 4 bases at V and 1 base at J, with 11 bases between the two ends. Germline CDR1 is MDHEN and CDR2 is SYDVKM. As DNA, the CDR3 is TGTGCCAGCAGTTACGGGACTGACAGCAATCAGCCCCAGCATTTT. Encoded protein: CASSYGTDSNQPQHF.

The genes are TRBV7-8 and TRBJ2-7; 7 bases line up with TRBD2. CDR1 and CDR2 from the germline V gene are SGHVS and FQNEAQ. J gave up 3 bases and V 2 bases, and 13 bases lay outside the gene matches. The CDR3 runs to 17 residues. CDR3 region: CASSLNPTWGGNYEQYF. The CDR3 DNA sequence: TGTGCCAGCAGCTTAAACCCTACATGGGGAGGGAACTACGAGCAGTACTTC.

V is TRBV27 and J is TRBJ1-2; D unclear. CDR3 size: 14 residues. Trimming removed 0 bases from V and 4 bases from J, with 9 bases in between. Germline CDR1 reads MNHEY; CDR2 reads SMNVEV (reference sequence). Here the CDR3 reads CASSLSPPRYGYTF. The DNA for the CDR3 is TGTGCCAGCAGTTTATCCCCCCCGCGCTATGGCTACACCTTC.